Listed below are T cell receptor beta chains from one sample, sequenced in a study of cytotoxic CD8 clonotypes in ibrutinib-treated CLL. Clones were sequenced by immunoSEQ multiplex PCR, and TCRdb holds only the in-frame ones, with some missing. The table includes tens of thousands of clones, 55% to 65% detected once. The sample in question was PBMCs, obtained after 24 months of ibrutinib treatment. The source is a human donor with chronic lymphocytic leukemia. The CDR3 runs from the conserved cysteine through the conserved F or W.

>TRBV5-8
CASRGTGLGQPQHF
>TRBV5-1
CASSRVAGGPFKETQYF
>TRBV27
CASSLWGPGILSSYEQYF
>TRBV5-1
CASSLATLPNTEAFF
>TRBV27
CASSIGTGSYEQYF
>TRBV28
CASSLIVEIDHTF
>TRBV6-1
CAGGGVAGVTGELFF
>TRBV19
CASSISSLAANEQFF
>TRBV18
CASSLQVGNQPQHF
>TRBV10-3
CAISDAGLGGLPFTDTQYF
>TRBV28
CASSPRTSFSTDTQYF
>TRBV11-2
CASSSGQYYGYTF
>TRBV29-1
CSVVSESYEQYF
>TRBV18
CASSPLGEYGYTF
>TRBV5-1
CASSSEGHYGYTF
>TRBV7-9
CASSSRGDWKTQFF
>TRBV4-2
CASSQEGWGGGPRDGELFF
>TRBV21-1
CASSVAAGLNNEQFF
>TRBV28
CASTPGGFGSGYTF
>TRBV27
CASSLSYNSPLHF
>TRBV7-2
CASSLLAVSQPQHF
>TRBV10-3
CAISRQGAPTGELFF
>TRBV15
CATSLAHGLKGTYYGYTF
>TRBV15
CATSRTGPLKETQYF
>TRBV6-1
CASRGRQGYQPQHF
>TRBV19
CASSITPRVQGKLFF
>TRBV6-6
CASSETGKVASPLHF
>TRBV6-5
CAIPGNSPLHF
>TRBV19
CASKRGTGGWDTQYF
>TRBV29-1
CSVGGGRSNVLTF
>TRBV29-1
CSVVRTSAYNEQFF
>TRBV18
CASSPGANTEAFF
>TRBV27
CASRSGGLTGELFF
>TRBV27
CASSLRQSYEQYF
>TRBV27
CASSLPGRQNTEAFF
>TRBV2
CASSDTGTGGTQYF
>TRBV5-6
CASSLVRTSSGANVLTF
>TRBV18
CASSRWDRGIYEQYF
>TRBV5-6
CASSLIAGYNEQFF
>TRBV6-6
CASSWRTSGRNEQFF